These 32 T cell receptor beta chains originate from one sample sequenced in a study of cytomegalovirus exposure and HLA in healthy donors. Data came from immunoSEQ multiplex PCR; TCRdb stores just in-frame clones and leaves some out. Of 120,000 to 150,000 clones detected, approximately 84% appear once; the ten largest clones hold 1.4% to 1.5%. The sample taken for sequencing was PBMCs. Receptor source: a woman aged 30 to 39 in good health and CMV-seronegative.

The chain couples TRBV9 to TRBJ2-5, with D unresolved. V lost 4 bases and J lost 2, with 15 bases in between. CDR3 size: 15 residues. Per germline, CDR1 SGDLS and CDR2 YYNGEE. CDR3 nucleotides: TGTGCCAGCAGCAACCTCGGAGAAGTTCAAGAGACCCAGTACTTC. It codes for CASSNLGEVQETQYF.

The rearrangement links TRBV1 to TRBJ2-1; no DNA check was done on the table's D call, TRBD2. TRBV1 corresponds to a pseudogene. This CDR3 region has 16 residues. The CDR3 DNA reads as TGCACCAGCAGCCAAGATGATTTAGTAGAGTACAATGAGCAGTTCTTC. Amino acids: CTSSQDDLVEYNEQFF.

V is TRBV25-1 and J is TRBJ1-2, with 7 bases lining up with TRBD1. V lost 8 bases and J lost 4; bases outside the gene matches: 7. The CDR3 is 13 amino acids. The germline gives CDR1 MGHDK, CDR2 SYGVNS. The CDR3 reads CASSPQGGYGYTF. The CDR3 nucleotides are TGTGCCAGCTCGCCCCAGGGGGGCTATGGCTACACCTTC.

This clone has only a few counts. The chain links TRBV11-3 to TRBJ2-7; D is undetermined. CDR1 and CDR2 from the germline V gene are SGHNT and YENEEA. Trimming stripped 0 bases from V and 6 bases from J, with 9 bases between. This CDR3 comprises 13 residues. The CDR3 region is CASSLDIRGEQYF. CDR3 coding DNA: TGTGCCAGCAGCTTAGATATCCGAGGCGAGCAGTACTTC.

CDR3 in DNA: TGTGCCAGCAGCTCTACAGGGATAGGTCAGCCCCAGCATTTT. Protein sequence: CASSSTGIGQPQHF. V usage is TRBV7-2 and J usage is TRBJ1-5; maybe TRBD1 (6 bases). The CDR3 is 14 residues long. V lost 4 bases to trimming and J lost 6 bases, with 13 bases between them. CDR1 is SGHTA and CDR2 is FQGNSA in the germline V gene.

The rearrangement uses TRBV6-5 and TRBJ2-7; maybe TRBD1 (6 bases). The V gene's germline CDR1 is MNHEY and CDR2 SVGAGI. The CDR3 loop spans 14 amino acids. V dropped 0 bases and J dropped 5 bases, with 11 bases sitting between them. CDR3 in amino acids: CASSYSRGYNEQYF. The CDR3 nucleotides read TGTGCCAGCAGTTACTCTAGGGGGTACAACGAGCAGTACTTC.

In DNA, the CDR3 is TGTGCCAGCAGTTTCGGGGGGTCGGGTACGCAGTATTTT. This sequence encodes CASSFGGSGTQYF. The chain links TRBV6-5 to TRBJ2-3, with 7 nucleotides matching TRBD2. CDR1 is MNHEY, CDR2 SVGAGI, per germline. The CDR3 is 13 residues long. V dropped 4 bases and J dropped 8; count of bases not matched to a gene: 6.

The rearrangement joins TRBV5-1 to TRBJ1-1, with unresolved D. Germline V CDR1 and CDR2: SGHRS, YFSETQ. Deletions cut 2 bases from V and 6 bases from J, with 11 bases between. The CDR3 has 13 residues. CDR3 DNA: TGCGCCAGCAGCTTCGGCGGAGTACCTGAAGCTTTCTTT. Residues: CASSFGGVPEAFF.

CDR3 loop: CASSTQRQGEAFF. CDR3 DNA sequence: TGTGCCAGCAGCACCCAACGACAGGGAGAAGCTTTCTTT. The chain couples TRBV7-2 to TRBJ1-1; 7 positions match TRBD1. In germline, CDR1 is SGHTA, CDR2 FQGNSA. The CDR3 length is 13 residues. Unmatched junction bases numbered 8, after V lost 5 bases and J lost 8 bases. Based on the CDR3 plus reference TRBV7-2 and TRBJ1-1, the full variable domain is GAGVSQSPSNKVTEKGKDVELRCDPISGHTALYWYRQSLGQGLEFLIYFQGNSAPDKSGLPSDRFSAERTGGSVSTLTIQRTQQEDSAVYLCASSTQRQGEAFFGQGTRLTVV.

The gene calls are TRBV10-3 and TRBJ2-7, with D possibly TRBD1 on 6 matching bases. V was shortened by 10 bases and J by 4 bases, with 20 bases between the two germline ends. The CDR3 contains 14 residues. Germline V gene sequence: CDR1 ENHRY, CDR2 SYGVKD. CDR3 in DNA: TGTGCCACCGTCCTGGGCAGGGGTAGTTACGAGCAGTACTTC. This gives the protein CATVLGRGSYEQYF.

Relative to its sample, this clone is medium-sized. The chain recombines TRBV27 with TRBJ1-5; the match to TRBD1 covers 7 bases. The CDR3 has 13 amino acids. V dropped 6 bases and J dropped 7; count of bases not matched to a gene: 6. Germline CDR1 is MNHEY and CDR2 is SMNVEV (reference sequence). The CDR3 loop is CASRPQGGQPQHF. The CDR3 DNA is TGTGCCAGCAGACCCCAGGGGGGACAGCCCCAGCATTTT.

A single count supports this clone. V and J are TRBV7-6 and TRBJ2-2; possibly TRBD1 for D (6 bases). V lost 5 bases and J 0 bases, leaving 13 bases between the germline ends. CDR1 is SGHVS, CDR2 FNYEAQ, per germline. The CDR3 sequence is 16 residues long. The CDR3 protein is CASSPGQFANTGELFF. The CDR3 DNA reads TGTGCCAGCAGCCCCGGACAGTTCGCGAACACCGGGGAGCTGTTTTTT.

This chain connects TRBV7-2 to TRBJ2-7, with 8 positions matching TRBD1. After removal of 5 bases from V and 4 bases from J, the junction contained 7 bases not matched to a gene. CDR3 length: 14 residues. CDR1 SGHTA and CDR2 FQGNSA come from the germline V gene. The CDR3 sequence: CASSTGQDYYEQYF. The CDR3 region has the DNA TGTGCCAGCAGCACGGGACAGGATTATTACGAGCAGTACTTC.

The chain employs TRBV28 and TRBJ1-2; 7 nucleotides match TRBD1. CDR1 is MDHEN and CDR2 is SYDVKM in the germline V gene. J was trimmed by 7 bases and V by 6 bases; bases with no gene match: 14. The CDR3 spans 15 residues. The CDR3 loop is CASRKTGEALSGYTF. The DNA of the CDR3 is TGTGCCAGCAGAAAAACAGGGGAGGCACTCTCTGGCTACACCTTC.

The V gene is TRBV5-1, the J gene TRBJ2-5, with TRBD2 identical over 9 bases. CDR1 is SGHRS, CDR2 YFSETQ, per germline. V shed 4 bases, J shed 2 bases, and the junction held 12 bases outside the gene matches. The CDR3 totals 17 residues. CDR3 bases: TGCGCCAGCAGCCGGGGAGTGGCTAGCGGGGCGCAAGAGACCCAGTACTTC. It translates to CASSRGVASGAQETQYF.

This clone was seen ten or more times. The rearrangement joins TRBV6-6 to TRBJ1-2; 7 nucleotides match TRBD1. Germline V gene data show CDR1 as MNHNY and CDR2 as SVGAGI (reference sequence). V gave up 2 bases and J gave up 7 bases; unmatched junction bases: 4. The CDR3 totals 13 residues. The CDR3 sequence is CASSYGDSGGYTF. DNA for the CDR3: TGTGCCAGCAGTTACGGGGACAGCGGTGGCTACACCTTC.

There are a few counts of this clone. The same CDR3 is also encoded by other DNA sequences in this sample. J is TRBJ1-1 and V is TRBV5-1; a possible D gene is TRBD1 (5 bases). The CDR3 length is 13 residues. Per the germline V gene, CDR1 is SGHRS and CDR2 is YFSETQ. V was cut by 4 bases and J by 1 base, with 8 bases left in between. DNA for the CDR3: TGCGCCAGCAGCACCGGACAGAACACTGAAGCTTTCTTT. It is translated as CASSTGQNTEAFF.

V gene TRBV5-1 combines with J gene TRBJ1-1, with D perhaps TRBD1 (6 bases). Between the trimmed V and J ends, which lost 7 bases and 2 bases, there was a span of 12 bases. Germline CDR1 reads SGHRS; CDR2 reads YFSETQ. The length of the CDR3 is 13 residues. The CDR3 is CASRQGRNTEAFF. The CDR3 coding sequence is TGCGCCAGCCGGCAGGGGCGAAACACTGAAGCTTTCTTT.

The V gene is TRBV5-1, the J gene TRBJ1-1, with D perhaps TRBD1 (5 bases). This CDR3 comprises 14 residues. V dropped 6 bases and J dropped 3 bases, with 15 bases sitting between them. Germline V CDR1 and CDR2: SGHRS, YFSETQ. The CDR3 sequence: CASTLGGEDTEAFF. CDR3 DNA: TGCGCCAGCACCCTGGGGGGGGAGGACACTGAAGCTTTCTTT.

V usage is TRBV27 and J usage is TRBJ2-2; TRBD1 might be the D (5 bases). Germline CDR1 and CDR2: MNHEY and SMNVEV (reference sequence). V was cut by 2 bases and J by 5 bases, with 15 bases left in between. The CDR3 runs 16 residues. The CDR3 DNA reads as TGTGCCAGCAGTTTAGGGCCAGGGCGAGAGACCGGGGAGCTGTTTTTT. It codes for CASSLGPGRETGELFF.

J is TRBJ2-7 and V is TRBV6-1, with D maybe TRBD2 (6 bases). The CDR3 extends over 14 amino acids. In germline, CDR1 is MNHNS, CDR2 SASEGT. V was cut by 2 bases and J by 1 base, with 9 bases left in between. CDR3 residues: CASSELGGSYEQYF. The CDR3, as DNA: TGTGCCAGCAGTGAACTCGGGGGATCCTACGAGCAGTACTTC.

Comments on this clone: Germline is not matched at one junction end, which may reflect a read error. The J gene is TRBJ1-2, the V gene TRBV5-6; tentatively, D is TRBD1 (6 bases). The germline gives CDR1 SGHDT, CDR2 YYEEEE. The CDR3 is made up of 13 amino acids. The CDR3 spells CASSFFTGYSSNF. For the CDR3, the DNA is TGTGCCAGCAGCTTTTTTACAGGGTATTCCTCCAACTTC.

V is TRBV4-1 and J is TRBJ2-7, with D unclear. V shed 6 bases and J shed 4 bases, with 13 bases lying between them. This CDR3 region has 13 residues. Per germline, CDR1 MGHRA and CDR2 YSYEKL. The CDR3 nucleotides are TGCGCCAGCAGTCTAGGATCGTCTTACGAGCAGTACTTC. It translates to CASSLGSSYEQYF.

This clone has more than one count but fewer than ten. CDR3 amino acids: CASRTGTSGQSYEQYF. CDR3 coding DNA: TGCGCCAGCAGGACCGGGACTAGCGGTCAATCCTACGAGCAGTACTTC. This chain links TRBV10-1 with TRBJ2-7; 11 bases match TRBD2. Germline assignment: CDR1 WNHNN and CDR2 SYGVQD (reference sequence). This CDR3 contains 16 residues. With 6 bases clipped from V and 1 base from J, the junction kept 8 bases outside the gene matches.

The genes are TRBV6-5 and TRBJ1-4, with 9 bases that match TRBD1. Germline loops: CDR1 MNHEY, CDR2 SVGAGI. This CDR3 spans 15 amino acids. V was pared by 4 bases and J by 7 bases, with 7 bases of the junction left unmatched. CDR3 bases: TGTGCCAGCAGTTTTACCGGGACAGGGATTGAAAAACTGTTTTTT. Translating gives CASSFTGTGIEKLFF.

This chain uses TRBV5-1 with TRBJ1-1, with a weak D call TRBD1 (5 bases). Germline assignment: CDR1 SGHRS and CDR2 YFSETQ. CDR3 size: 15 residues. Deletions cut 0 bases from V and 0 bases from J, with 9 bases between. The CDR3 sequence is CASSLGQGLNTEAFF. The CDR3 region has the DNA TGCGCCAGCAGCTTGGGGCAGGGTCTGAACACTGAAGCTTTCTTT.

V usage is TRBV5-8 and J usage is TRBJ1-5, with D possibly being TRBD1 (6 bases). Trimming removed 3 bases at V and 1 base at J, with 8 bases between. This CDR3 spans 14 amino acids. CDR1 is SGHTS, CDR2 YDEGEE, per germline. The CDR3 region is CASSYGTSNQPQHF. The CDR3 DNA sequence: TGTGCCAGCAGCTATGGGACAAGCAATCAGCCCCAGCATTTT.

This chain joins TRBV6-4 and TRBJ1-5; D is unclear. V was cut by 0 bases and J by 4 bases, with 7 bases left in between. Germline V gene lookup returns CDR1 MRHNA and CDR2 SNTAGT. This CDR3 contains 14 residues. CDR3 DNA sequence: TGTGCCAGCAGTGACTCACGGTCAAATCAGCCCCAGCATTTT. Its translation is CASSDSRSNQPQHF.

This chain links TRBV7-9 with TRBJ2-3; no definite D call. The germline V gene has CDR1 SEHNR and CDR2 FQNEAQ (reference sequence). The V gene lost 10 bases and the J gene lost 1 base, with 9 bases spanning the gap. The CDR3 totals 12 residues. The CDR3 loop reads CATNLGTDTQYF. CDR3 DNA: TGTGCCACCAACCTAGGCACAGATACGCAGTATTTT.

This rearrangement joins TRBV7-8 to TRBJ2-7; possibly TRBD1 for D (6 bases). The CDR3 has 15 residues. The V end lost 5 bases, the J end lost 2 bases, and 16 bases lay between the germline ends. Looked up from germline, CDR1 is SGHVS and CDR2 is FQNEAQ. CDR3 sequence (DNA): TGTGCCAGCAGCATGACAGGAACCCTTACCTACGAGCAGTACTTC. Its protein is CASSMTGTLTYEQYF.

The chain employs TRBV7-8 and TRBJ2-7; tentatively, D is TRBD2 (5 bases). Trimming removed 4 bases from V and 5 bases from J, with 15 bases in between. This CDR3 is 14 amino acids long. Germline CDR1 SGHVS, CDR2 FQNEAQ. This chain's CDR3 is CASSSGSRVDEQYF. The CDR3 DNA follows: TGTGCCAGCAGCTCGGGGTCCCGGGTCGACGAGCAGTACTTC. The entire variable domain, with the rest obtained from reference TRBV7-8 and TRBJ2-7, is as follows: GAGVSQSPRYKVAKRGQDVALRCDPISGHVSLFWYQQALGQGPEFLTYFQNEAQLDKSGLPSDRFFAERPEGSVSTLKIQRTQQEDSAVYLCASSSGSRVDEQYFGPGTRLTVT.

The chain employs TRBV9 and TRBJ1-2; 7 nucleotides match TRBD1. Germline loops: CDR1 SGDLS, CDR2 YYNGEE. V gave up 1 base and J gave up 6 bases; unmatched junction bases: 15. The CDR3 totals 17 residues. The chain's CDR3 is CASSVIGEGGAKDGYTF. The CDR3 DNA follows: TGTGCCAGCAGCGTAATAGGGGAAGGGGGCGCGAAAGATGGCTACACCTTC.